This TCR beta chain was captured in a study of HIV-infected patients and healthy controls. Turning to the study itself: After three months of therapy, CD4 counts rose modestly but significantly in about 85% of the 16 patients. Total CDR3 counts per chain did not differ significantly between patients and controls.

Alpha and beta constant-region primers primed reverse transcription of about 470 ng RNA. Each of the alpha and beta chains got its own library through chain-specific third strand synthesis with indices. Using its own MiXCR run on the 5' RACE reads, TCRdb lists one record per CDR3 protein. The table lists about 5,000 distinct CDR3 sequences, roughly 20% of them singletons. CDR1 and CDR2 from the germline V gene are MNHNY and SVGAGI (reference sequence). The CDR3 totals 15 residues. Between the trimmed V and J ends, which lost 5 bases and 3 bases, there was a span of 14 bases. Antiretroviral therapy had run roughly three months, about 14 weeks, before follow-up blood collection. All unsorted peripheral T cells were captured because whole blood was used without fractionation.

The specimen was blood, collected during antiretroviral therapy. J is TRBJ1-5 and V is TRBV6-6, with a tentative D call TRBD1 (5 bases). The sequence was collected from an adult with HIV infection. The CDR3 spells CASSHTRGTNQPQHF. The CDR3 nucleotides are TGTGCCAGCAGTCATACTAGGGGCACCAATCAGCCCCAGCATTTT.